This T cell receptor beta chain was retrieved from a study of OX40 agonist ivuxolimab in advanced cancers. For the study at large: At doses from 0.01 to 10 mg/kg, patients were given intravenous ivuxolimab every 2 weeks.

Study conclusions and caveats: In general, CD8+ T cells held more expanded clones than CD4+ did, on average. Partial responders dosed at 0.1-3.0 mg/kg displayed clonal expansion ranking among the lowest. No antigen was identified for the clonally expanded peripheral T cells.

Concerning this clone itself: Its antigen is as yet unknown.

TCRdb's table, derived via immunoSEQ multiplex PCR, lists solely in-frame clones and lacks some. The table includes around 36,000 clones, roughly 80% detected once. Here the sequenced sample was CD4+ or CD8+ T cells sorted from blood, taken in a trial of the OX40 agonist ivuxolimab. The clonotype comes from an adult with an advanced solid tumor such as melanoma, head and neck, liver or kidney cancer.

The DNA for the CDR3 is TGTGCCAGCAGTGGAGGGGAAGTCTACGAGCAGTACTTC. Translating gives CASSGGEVYEQYF. The V and J genes are TRBV2 and TRBJ2-7, with D perhaps assigned TRBD1 or TRBD2 (5 bases each). The CDR3 runs 13 residues. Germline V lookup: CDR1 SNHLY, CDR2 FYNNEI. V lost 4 bases, J lost 3 bases, and 10 bases lay in between.